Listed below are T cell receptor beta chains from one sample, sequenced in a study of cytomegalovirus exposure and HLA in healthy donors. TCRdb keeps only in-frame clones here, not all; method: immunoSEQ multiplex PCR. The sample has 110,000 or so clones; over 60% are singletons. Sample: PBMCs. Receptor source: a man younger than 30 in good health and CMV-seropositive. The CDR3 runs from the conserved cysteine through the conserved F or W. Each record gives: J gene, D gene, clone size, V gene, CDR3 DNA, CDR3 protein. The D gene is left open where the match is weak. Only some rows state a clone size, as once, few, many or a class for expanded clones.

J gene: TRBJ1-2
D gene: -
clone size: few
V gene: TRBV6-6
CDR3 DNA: TGTGCCAGCAGTTTTGATGGGGAGTCCCACTATGGCTACACCTTC
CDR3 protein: CASSFDGESHYGYTF

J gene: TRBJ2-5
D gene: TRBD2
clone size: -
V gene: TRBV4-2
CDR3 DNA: TGTGCCAGCAGCCAAATTCTAGCGGGGGCCCCGAGCCAAGAGACCCAGTACTTC
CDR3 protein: CASSQILAGAPSQETQYF

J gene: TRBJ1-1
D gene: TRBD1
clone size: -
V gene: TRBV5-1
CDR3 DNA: TGCGCCAGCAGCTTGGATGGACAGGGGATTACTGAAGCTTTCTTT
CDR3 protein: CASSLDGQGITEAFF

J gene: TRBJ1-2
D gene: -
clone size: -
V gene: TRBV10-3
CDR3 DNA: TGTGCCATCAGTGACCAGGGCTATGGCTACACCTTC
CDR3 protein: CAISDQGYGYTF

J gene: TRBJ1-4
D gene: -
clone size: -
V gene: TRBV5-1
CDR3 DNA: TGCGCCAGCAGCGCCCGAGGGGGACGTAATGAAAAACTGTTTTTT
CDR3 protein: CASSARGGRNEKLFF

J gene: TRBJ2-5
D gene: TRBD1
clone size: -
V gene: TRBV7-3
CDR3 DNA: TGTGCCAGCAGCCCCACAGGGGGGCCAGGGACCCAGTACTTC
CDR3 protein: CASSPTGGPGTQYF

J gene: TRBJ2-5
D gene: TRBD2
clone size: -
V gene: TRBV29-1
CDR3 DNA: TGCAGCGTCCCCATGAACGGGAGGGGGCAAGAGACCCAGTACTTC
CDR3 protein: CSVPMNGRGQETQYF

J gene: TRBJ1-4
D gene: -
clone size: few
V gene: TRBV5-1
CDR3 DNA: TGCGCCAGCAGCTTGGACGGGAACCTTGAAAAACTGTTTTTT
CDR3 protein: CASSLDGNLEKLFF

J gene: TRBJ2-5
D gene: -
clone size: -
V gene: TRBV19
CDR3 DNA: TGTGCCAGTAGTATGCTCGGCGGGGTTTCGGAGGAGACCCAGTACTTC
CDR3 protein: CASSMLGGVSEETQYF

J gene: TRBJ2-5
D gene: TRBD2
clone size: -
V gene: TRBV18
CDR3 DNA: TGTGCCAGCTCAAAAGGGACTAGCGGGGTTGAGACCCAGTACTTC
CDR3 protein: CASSKGTSGVETQYF

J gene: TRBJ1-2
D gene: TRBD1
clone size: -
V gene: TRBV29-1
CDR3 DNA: TGCAGCGCCGGCCCATCAGGGGGCGAAATCGACTATGGCTACACCTTC
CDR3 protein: CSAGPSGGEIDYGYTF

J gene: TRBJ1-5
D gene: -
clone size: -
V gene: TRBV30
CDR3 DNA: TGTGCCTGGAGTACAGGGCGGAATCAGCCCCAGCATTTT
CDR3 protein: CAWSTGRNQPQHF

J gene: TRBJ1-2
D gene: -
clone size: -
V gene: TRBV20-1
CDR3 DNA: TGCAGTGCTAGACCGCCGGCCTTC
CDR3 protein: CSARPPAF

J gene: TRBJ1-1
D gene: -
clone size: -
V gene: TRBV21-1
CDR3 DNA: TGTGCCAGCAGCTCTCGGACACCACTGAACACTGAAGCTTTCTTT
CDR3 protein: CASSSRTPLNTEAFF

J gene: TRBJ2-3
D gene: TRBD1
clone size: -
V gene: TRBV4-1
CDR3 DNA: TGCGCCAGCAGCCAAGGCCCAAGGACAGGATCCACAGATACGCAGTATTTT
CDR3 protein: CASSQGPRTGSTDTQYF

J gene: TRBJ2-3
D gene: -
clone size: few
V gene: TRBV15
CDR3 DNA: TGTGCCACCAGCCGAGAGATGGCGGGGATCACAGATACGCAGTATTTT
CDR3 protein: CATSREMAGITDTQYF

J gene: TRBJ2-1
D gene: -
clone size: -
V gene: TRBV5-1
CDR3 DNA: TGCGCCAGCAGCTTGAGGAGTCTTGCGCTGGATGAGCAGTTCTTC
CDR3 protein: CASSLRSLALDEQFF

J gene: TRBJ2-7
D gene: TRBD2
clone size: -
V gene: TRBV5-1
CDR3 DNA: TGCGCCAGCAGCACGGGACTAGCGGGGGGCCATGGTGGGGACGAGCAGTACTTC
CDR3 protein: CASSTGLAGGHGGDEQYF

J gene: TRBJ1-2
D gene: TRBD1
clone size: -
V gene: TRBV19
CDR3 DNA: TGTGCCAGTAGTAGCCGGACAGGAGAATGGTATGGCTACACCTTC
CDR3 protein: CASSSRTGEWYGYTF

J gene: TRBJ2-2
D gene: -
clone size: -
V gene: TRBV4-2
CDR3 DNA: TGTGCCAGCAGCCAACCCGGACTGCTAACGAACACCGGGGAGCTGTTTTTT
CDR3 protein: CASSQPGLLTNTGELFF

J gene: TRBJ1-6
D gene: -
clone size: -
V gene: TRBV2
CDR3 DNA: TGTGCCAGCAGTGGGTGGGAGGGGCCGGATTCACCCCTCCACTTT
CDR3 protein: CASSGWEGPDSPLHF

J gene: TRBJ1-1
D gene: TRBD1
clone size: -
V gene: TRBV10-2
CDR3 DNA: TGCGCCAGCAGAACCGGGACAGGGAATACTGAAGCTTTCTTT
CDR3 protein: CASRTGTGNTEAFF

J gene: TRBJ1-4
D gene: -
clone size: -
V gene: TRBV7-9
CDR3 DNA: TGTGCCAGCAGCTACGGGACACCGAATGAAAAACTGTTTTTT
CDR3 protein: CASSYGTPNEKLFF

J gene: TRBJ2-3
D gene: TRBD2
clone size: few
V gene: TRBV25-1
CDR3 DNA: TGTGCCAGCAGTGATCGAGCGGGGGGGCCGGGTGATACGCAGTATTTT
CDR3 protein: CASSDRAGGPGDTQYF

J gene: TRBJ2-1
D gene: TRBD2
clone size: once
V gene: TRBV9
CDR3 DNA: TGTGCCAGCAGCGTAGGGGCGGGGGGGCCCAACAATGAGCAGTTCTTC
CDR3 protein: CASSVGAGGPNNEQFF

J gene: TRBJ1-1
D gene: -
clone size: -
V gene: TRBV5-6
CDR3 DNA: TGTGCCAGCAGCTTGATAGGGGGGGATCGGGGCACTGAAGCTTTCTTT
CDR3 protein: CASSLIGGDRGTEAFF

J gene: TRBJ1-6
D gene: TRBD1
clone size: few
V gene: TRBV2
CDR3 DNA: TGTGCCAGCAGTGTAACAGGGGCTCGGGATTCACCCCTCCACTTT
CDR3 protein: CASSVTGARDSPLHF

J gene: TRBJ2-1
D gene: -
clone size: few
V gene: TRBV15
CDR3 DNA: TGTGCCACCAGCTTCCGACGGGAGAGCTCCTACAATGAGCAGTTCTTC
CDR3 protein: CATSFRRESSYNEQFF